This is a list of T cell receptor beta chains from one sample in a study of blood T cell repertoires in COVID-19. Profiling relied on immunoSEQ multiplex PCR, and the TCRdb table lists in-frame clones only, not all of them. Of over 120,000 clones in the sample, about 90% were seen once. Sequencing was performed on PBMCs or T cells enriched from blood (not recorded which). Source of these receptors: a man aged 55 to 70 who had recovered from COVID-19. Each CDR3 is given with its conserved first and last residue. Where a row states a size, it is once, few, many or the class of an expanded clone; other rows omit it.

length | size | V | CDR3
17 | NA | TRBV12-5 | CASGLVLGLAARNEQFF
14 | NA | TRBV29-1 | CSVESGGTAYGYTF
13 | NA | TRBV5-4 | CASSTREDNEQFF
16 | NA | TRBV15 | CATSSPFRGSYNEQFF
14 | NA | TRBV19 | CASSPMDRAYEQYF
13 | once | TRBV29-1 | CSVEGDKEDTQYF
14 | NA | TRBV2 | CASDGVGGFNEQFF
10 | NA | TRBV28 | CASAAYEQYF
14 | NA | TRBV9 | CASSVAGASYEQYF
15 | NA | TRBV11-3 | CASSSGLAGGQEQFF
15 | NA | TRBV6-5 | CASSAGTGSGNTIYF
14 | NA | TRBV5-1 | CASSLGRISYEQYF
14 | NA | TRBV25-1 | CASSESGESYEQYF
15 | NA | TRBV7-3 | CASSLSSGEGNTQYF
18 | NA | TRBV9 | CASSVKASGRVLTGELFF
14 | NA | TRBV19 | CASSRGGSNQPQHF
16 | once | TRBV11-2 | CASSLYTGSYNSPLHF
15 | NA | TRBV24-1 | CATSDSRTGNTEAFF
13 | NA | TRBV3-1/TRBV3-2 | CASSQQGYGELFF
15 | NA | TRBV7-6 | CASSRDRANTGELFF
13 | NA | TRBV25-1 | CASSEGGNTEAFF
13 | NA | TRBV12-3/TRBV12-4 | CASSLVGGNEQFF